Given below is one T cell receptor (beta chain) in context. This specimen comes from a study of shared T cell receptors in the human thymus. The data were produced by immunoSEQ multiplex PCR, yet TCRdb's version contains in-frame clones alone and is incomplete. In the table there are 600,000 or so clones, more than 70% of which are singletons. This CDR3 is 12 amino acids long. Germline loops: CDR1 LNHDA, CDR2 SQIVND (reference sequence). V lost 9 bases, J lost 1 base, and 9 bases lay in between. This sample was also put to use in a study of human thymus T cells. That work contributes: Thymic material originated from resections removed in the course of corrective heart surgery. Unrelated people showed highly overlapping thymic repertoires, related research reported.

This chain connects TRBV19 to TRBJ1-2; D perhaps matches TRBD1 (6 bases). Sequencing was carried out using thymocytes. This sequence was found in a boy in the first two years of life with a congenital heart defect. The CDR3 sequence is CASGQYNYGYTF. The CDR3 coding sequence is TGTGCCAGCGGACAGTATAACTATGGCTACACCTTC.